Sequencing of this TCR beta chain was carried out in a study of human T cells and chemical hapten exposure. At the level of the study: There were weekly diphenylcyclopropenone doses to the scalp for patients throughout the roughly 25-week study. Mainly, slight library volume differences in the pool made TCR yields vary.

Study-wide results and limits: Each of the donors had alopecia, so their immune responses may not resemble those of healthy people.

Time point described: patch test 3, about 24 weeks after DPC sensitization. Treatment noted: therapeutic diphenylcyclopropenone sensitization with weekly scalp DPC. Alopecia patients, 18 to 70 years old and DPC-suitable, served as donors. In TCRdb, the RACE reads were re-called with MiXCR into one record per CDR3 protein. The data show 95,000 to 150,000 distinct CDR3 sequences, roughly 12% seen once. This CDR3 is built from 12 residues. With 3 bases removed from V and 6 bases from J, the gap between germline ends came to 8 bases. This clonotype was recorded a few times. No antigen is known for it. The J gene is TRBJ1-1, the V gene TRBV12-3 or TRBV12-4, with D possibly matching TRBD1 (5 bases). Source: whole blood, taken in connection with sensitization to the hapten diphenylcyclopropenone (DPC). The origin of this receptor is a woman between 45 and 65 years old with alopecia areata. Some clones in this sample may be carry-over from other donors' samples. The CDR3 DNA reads TGTGCCAGCAGTTTCCGGGGACCTGAAGCTTTCTTT. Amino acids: CASSFRGPEAFF.